This TCR beta chain was recorded in a study of shared clonotypes between healthy human individuals. Across the study: Aged between 18 and 49, the donors were a couple of women and a few men.

As defined, naive CD8 cells were CD45RO-negative and positively selected for CCR7, with terminally differentiated effector memory CD45RA+ cells excluded. Findings of the study overall: The donor pool, a small one, limited the genetic and exposure-history diversity represented. Large depth notwithstanding, sorted-subset sequencing proved incomplete by rarefaction.

Here immunoSEQ multiplex PCR was the method, and the copy in TCRdb shows in-frame clones only, minus some. The data contain about 2.1 million clones, around 93% of them singletons. This CDR3 has 14 residues. Germline CDR1 is SGHAT and CDR2 is FQNNGV. Trimming took 6 bases from V and 5 from J, leaving 14 bases between them. As regards this clone: Its antigen is as yet unknown.

Source material: naive CD8+ T cells from PBMCs. The rearrangement links TRBV11-2 to TRBJ2-1; a weak D match, TRBD1 (5 bases). This TCR was sampled from a man aged 18 to 30 in good health. Some clones in this sample may be carry-over from other donors' samples. In DNA, the CDR3 is TGTGCCAGCAGGGTGCCAGGGTTCGACAATGAGCAGTTCTTC. Its protein is CASRVPGFDNEQFF.